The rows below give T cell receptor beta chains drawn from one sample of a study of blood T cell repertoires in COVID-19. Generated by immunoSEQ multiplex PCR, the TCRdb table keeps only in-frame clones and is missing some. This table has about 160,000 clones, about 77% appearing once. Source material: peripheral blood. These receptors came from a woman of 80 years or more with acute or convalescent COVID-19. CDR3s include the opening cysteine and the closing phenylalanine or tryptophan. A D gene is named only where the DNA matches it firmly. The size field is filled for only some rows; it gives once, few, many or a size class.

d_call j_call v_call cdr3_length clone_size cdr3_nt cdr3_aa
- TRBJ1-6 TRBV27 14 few TGTGCCAGCAGCCGAACGGGAGGGTACTCACCCCTCCACTTT CASSRTGGYSPLHF
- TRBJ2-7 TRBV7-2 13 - TGTGCCAGCAGCTTCCCCCCCGTCTATAAGCAGTACTTC CASSFPPVYKQYF
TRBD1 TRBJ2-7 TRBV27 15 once TGTGCCAGCAGTTTATCCTACGGACAGGCCTACGAGCAGTACTTC CASSLSYGQAYEQYF
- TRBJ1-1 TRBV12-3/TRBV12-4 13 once TGTGCCAGCAGTTTAGGACAAAGCACTGAAGCTTTCTTT CASSLGQSTEAFF
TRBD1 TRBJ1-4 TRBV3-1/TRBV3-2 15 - TGTGCCAGCAGCCTAGACAGGGGCCGAAATGAAAAACTGTTTTTT CASSLDRGRNEKLFF
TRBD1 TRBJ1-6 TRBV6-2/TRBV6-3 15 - TGTGCCAGCAGTTACTCTTCCAGGGGGGACTCACCCCTCCACTTT CASSYSSRGDSPLHF
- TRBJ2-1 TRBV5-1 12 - TGCGCCAGCAGCTTGATTCTCAATGAGCAGTTCTTC CASSLILNEQFF
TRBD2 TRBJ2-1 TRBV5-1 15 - TGCGCCAGCAGCCGGACTAGCGGGGGGGCTAGTGAGCAGTTCTTC CASSRTSGGASEQFF
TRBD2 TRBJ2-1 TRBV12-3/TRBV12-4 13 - TGTGCCAGCAGTTTCCGGCGGGGGTATGAGCAGTTCTTC CASSFRRGYEQFF
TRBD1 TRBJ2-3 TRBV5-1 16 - TGCGCCAGCAGCACCGGGACAGTCCGTAGCACAGATACGCAGTATTTT CASSTGTVRSTDTQYF
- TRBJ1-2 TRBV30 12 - TGTGCCTGGGCGCAACAGTCTGGAGGCTACACCTTC CAWAQQSGGYTF
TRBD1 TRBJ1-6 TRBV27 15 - TGTGCCAGCAGTTTGACGGACAGGAGGGGTTCACCCCTCCACTTT CASSLTDRRGSPLHF
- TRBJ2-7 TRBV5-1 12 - TGCGCCAGCAGCTCCGGGGGCTACGAGCAGTACTTC CASSSGGYEQYF
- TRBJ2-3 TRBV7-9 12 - TGTGCCAGCAGCTTTCCCTCAGATACGCAGTATTTT CASSFPSDTQYF
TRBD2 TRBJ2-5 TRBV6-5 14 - TGTGCCAGCAGTTACCCGGGACTACCAGAGACCCAGTACTTC CASSYPGLPETQYF
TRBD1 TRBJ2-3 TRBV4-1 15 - TGCGCCAGCAGCCAGACTACCGACAGGGCAGATACGCAGTATTTT CASSQTTDRADTQYF
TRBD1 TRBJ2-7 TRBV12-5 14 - TGTGCTAGTGCCGGGACAGGGGCCTCCTACGAGCAGTACTTC CASAGTGASYEQYF
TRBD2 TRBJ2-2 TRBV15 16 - TGTGCCACCAGCAGAGGGGGCGGGAGGTACACCGGGGAGCTGTTTTTT CATSRGGGRYTGELFF
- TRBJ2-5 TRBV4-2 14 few TGTGCCAGCAGCCAAGGGGTAGGGGTGGAGACCCAGTACTTC CASSQGVGVETQYF
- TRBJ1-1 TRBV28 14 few TGTGCCAGCAGTTTCGTTGGGGGGGGCACTGAAGCTTTCTTT CASSFVGGGTEAFF
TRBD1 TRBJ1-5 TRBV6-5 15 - TGTGCCAGCAGTTACGGACAGGGGCACAATCAGCCCCAGCATTTT CASSYGQGHNQPQHF
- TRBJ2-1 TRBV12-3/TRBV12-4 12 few TGTGCCAGCAGCCTAATCCGGAGTGAGCAGTTCTTC CASSLIRSEQFF
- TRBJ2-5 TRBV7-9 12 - TGTGCCAGCAGTTTGATTCGGGAGACCCAGTACTTC CASSLIRETQYF
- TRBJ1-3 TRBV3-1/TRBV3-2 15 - TGTGCCAGCAGCCAAGATTATGGGGACACGCGCACCATATATTTT CASSQDYGDTRTIYF
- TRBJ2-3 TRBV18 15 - TGTGCCAGCTCACCAAGGGACTTCAGCACAGATACGCAGTATTTT CASSPRDFSTDTQYF
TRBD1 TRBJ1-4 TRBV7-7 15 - TGTGCTAGCAGCCCTGGGACAGGGACTAATGAAAAACTGTTTTTT CASSPGTGTNEKLFF
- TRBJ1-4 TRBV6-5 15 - TGTGCCAGCAGTTACTCCCCGCAGGGTCGGGAAAAACTGTTTTTT CASSYSPQGREKLFF
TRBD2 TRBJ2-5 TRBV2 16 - TGTGCCAGCAGTCGCGGACTAGCGGCCCCCCAAGAGACCCAGTACTTC CASSRGLAAPQETQYF
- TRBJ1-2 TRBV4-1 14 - TGCGCCAGCAGCCAAGTGTCCCAGGCTATAGGCTACACCTTC CASSQVSQAIGYTF
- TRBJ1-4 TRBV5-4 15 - TGTGCCAGCAGCTTCACGGGGGTTTCCAATGAAAAACTGTTTTTT CASSFTGVSNEKLFF
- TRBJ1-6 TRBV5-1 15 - TGCGCCAGCAGCTTGGGGCAGACCTATAATTCACCCCTCCACTTT CASSLGQTYNSPLHF
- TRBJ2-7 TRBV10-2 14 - TGCGCCAGCAGTGATCCAGGTGCCTCCTACGAGCAGTACTTC CASSDPGASYEQYF
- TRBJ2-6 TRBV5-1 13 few TGCGCCAGCAGCGCTGTCTCTGAGAGCGTCCTGACTTTC CASSAVSESVLTF
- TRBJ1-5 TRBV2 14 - TGTGCCAGCAGTGAGGAACAGCCCGGTCAGCCCCAGCATTTT CASSEEQPGQPQHF
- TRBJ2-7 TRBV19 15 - TGTGCCAGTAGCACTTCGTCCAGCGGGTCCGACGAGCAGTACTTC CASSTSSSGSDEQYF
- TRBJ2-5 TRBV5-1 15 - TGCGCCAGCAGCGGCGGCGTTCCCGGCCAAGAGACCCAGTACTTC CASSGGVPGQETQYF
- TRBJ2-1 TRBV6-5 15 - TGTGCCAGCAGTTCGGAGACAGGCTCCTACAATGAGCAGTTCTTC CASSSETGSYNEQFF
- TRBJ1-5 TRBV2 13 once TGTGCCAGCAAGGCAGAGGCCAATCAGCCCCAGCATTTT CASKAEANQPQHF
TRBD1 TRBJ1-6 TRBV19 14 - TGTGCCAGTAGTAAGACAGGGGGCGATTCACCCCTCCACTTT CASSKTGGDSPLHF
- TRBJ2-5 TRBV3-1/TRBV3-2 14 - TGTGCCAGCAGCCAAGAAGAGGGACAAGAGACCCAGTACTTC CASSQEEGQETQYF
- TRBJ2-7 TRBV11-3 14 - TGTGCCAGCAGCCCTTCAATGCAGGACTACGAGCAGTACTTC CASSPSMQDYEQYF
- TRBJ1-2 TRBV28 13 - TGTGCCAGCAGTTCAGGGGTTGTCTATGGCTACACCTTC CASSSGVVYGYTF
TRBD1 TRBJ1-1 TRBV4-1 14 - TGCGCCAGCAGCCAGGGACAGGGGAACACTGAAGCTTTCTTT CASSQGQGNTEAFF
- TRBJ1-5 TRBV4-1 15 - TGCGCCAGCAGCCAAGGATGGACAGACAATCAGCCCCAGCATTTT CASSQGWTDNQPQHF
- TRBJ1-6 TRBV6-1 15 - TGTGCCAGCAGTGAAGTTGTCAGGGCCGATTCACCCCTCCACTTT CASSEVVRADSPLHF
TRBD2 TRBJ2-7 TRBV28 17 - TGTGCCAGCAGCCTAAGCGGGGGGGCTGCGACCCTCTACGAGCAGTACTTC CASSLSGGAATLYEQYF
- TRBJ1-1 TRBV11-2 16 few TGTGCCAGCAGCTTAGAACCCGGGGTGCTGGGCACTGAAGCTTTCTTT CASSLEPGVLGTEAFF
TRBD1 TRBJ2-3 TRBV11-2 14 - TGTGCCAGCCGGATCGGACAGGGAGCAGATACGCAGTATTTT CASRIGQGADTQYF
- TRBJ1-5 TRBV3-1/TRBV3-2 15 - TGTGCCAGCAGCCAAGTGGGAGGGGTCAATCAGCCCCAGCATTTT CASSQVGGVNQPQHF
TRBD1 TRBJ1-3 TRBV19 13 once TGTGCCAGTAGGGGGACAGGAGGAAACACCATATATTTT CASRGTGGNTIYF
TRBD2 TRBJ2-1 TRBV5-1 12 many TGCGCCAGCATGCCCTCGGGGGGTGAGCAGTTCTTC CASMPSGGEQFF
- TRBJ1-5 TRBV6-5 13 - TGTGCCAGCAGTTCCATAGGGGTTCAGCCCCAGCATTTT CASSSIGVQPQHF
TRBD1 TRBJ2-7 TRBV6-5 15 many TGTGCCAGCAGCCGCCGACAGGGGGCCCTACGGGAGCAGTACTTC CASSRRQGALREQYF
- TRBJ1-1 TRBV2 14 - TGTGCCAGCAGTGTGGGCGCCGGGAACACTGAAGCTTTCTTT CASSVGAGNTEAFF
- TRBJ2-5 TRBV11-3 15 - TGTGCCAGCAGTCAAGAAGGGAGGAGGTGGGAGACCCAGTACTTC CASSQEGRRWETQYF